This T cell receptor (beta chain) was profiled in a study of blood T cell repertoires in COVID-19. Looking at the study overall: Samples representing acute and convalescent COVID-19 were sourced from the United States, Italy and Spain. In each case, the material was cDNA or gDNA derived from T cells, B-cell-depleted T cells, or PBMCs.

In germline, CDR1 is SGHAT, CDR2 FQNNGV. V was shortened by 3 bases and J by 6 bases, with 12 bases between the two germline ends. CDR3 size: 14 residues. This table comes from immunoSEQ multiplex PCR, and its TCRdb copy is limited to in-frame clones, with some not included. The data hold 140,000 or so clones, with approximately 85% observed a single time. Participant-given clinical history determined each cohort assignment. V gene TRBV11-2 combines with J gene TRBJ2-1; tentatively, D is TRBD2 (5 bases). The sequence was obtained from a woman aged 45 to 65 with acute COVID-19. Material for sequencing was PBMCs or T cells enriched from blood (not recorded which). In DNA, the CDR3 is TGTGCCAGCAGCTTGGACTTGTCCCTCAATGAGCAGTTCTTC. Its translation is CASSLDLSLNEQFF.